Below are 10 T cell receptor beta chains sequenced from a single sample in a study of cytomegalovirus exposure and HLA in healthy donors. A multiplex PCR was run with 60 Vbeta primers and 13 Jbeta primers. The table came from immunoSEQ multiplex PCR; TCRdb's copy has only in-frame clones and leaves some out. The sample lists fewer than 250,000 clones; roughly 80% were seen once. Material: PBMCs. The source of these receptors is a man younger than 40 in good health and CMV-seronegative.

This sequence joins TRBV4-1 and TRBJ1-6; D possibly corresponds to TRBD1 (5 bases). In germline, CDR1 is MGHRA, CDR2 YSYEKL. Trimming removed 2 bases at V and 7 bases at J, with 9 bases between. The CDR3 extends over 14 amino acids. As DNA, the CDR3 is TGCGCCAGCAGCCAAAGGGGCGAGAATTCACCCCTCCACTTT. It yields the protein CASSQRGENSPLHF.

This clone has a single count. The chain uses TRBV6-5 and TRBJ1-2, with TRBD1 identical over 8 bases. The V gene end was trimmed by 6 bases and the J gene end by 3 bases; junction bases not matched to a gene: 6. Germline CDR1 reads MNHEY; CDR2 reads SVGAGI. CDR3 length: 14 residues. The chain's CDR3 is CASRPGQGHYGYTF. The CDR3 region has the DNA TGTGCCAGCAGGCCCGGACAGGGACACTATGGCTACACCTTC.

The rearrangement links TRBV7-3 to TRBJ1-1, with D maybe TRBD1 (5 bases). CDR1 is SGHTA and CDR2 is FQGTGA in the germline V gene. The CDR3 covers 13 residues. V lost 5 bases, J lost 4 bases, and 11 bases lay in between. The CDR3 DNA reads TGTGCCAGCAGCCCCTCGGGGGGCACTGAAGCTTTCTTT. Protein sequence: CASSPSGGTEAFF.

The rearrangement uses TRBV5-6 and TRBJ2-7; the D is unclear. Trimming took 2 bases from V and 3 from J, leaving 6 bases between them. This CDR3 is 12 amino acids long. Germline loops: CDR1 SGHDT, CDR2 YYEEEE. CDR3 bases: TGTGCCAGCAGCTTACGTAGCTACGAGCAGTACTTC. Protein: CASSLRSYEQYF. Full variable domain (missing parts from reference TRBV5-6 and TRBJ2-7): DAGVTQSPTHLIKTRGQQVTLRCSPKSGHDTVSWYQQALGQGPQFIFQYYEEEERQRGNFPDRFSGHQFPNYSSELNVNALLLGDSALYLCASSLRSYEQYFGPGTRLTVT.

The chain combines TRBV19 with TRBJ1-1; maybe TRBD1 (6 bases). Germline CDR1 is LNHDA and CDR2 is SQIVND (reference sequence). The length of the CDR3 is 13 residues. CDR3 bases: TGTGCGGCGGCAGGGGTTATGAACACTGAAGCTTTCTTT. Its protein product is CAAAGVMNTEAFF.

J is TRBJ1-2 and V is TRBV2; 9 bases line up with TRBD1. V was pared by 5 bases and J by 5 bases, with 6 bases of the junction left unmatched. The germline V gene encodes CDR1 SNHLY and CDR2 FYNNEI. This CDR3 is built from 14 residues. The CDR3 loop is CASSPDRGRYGYTF. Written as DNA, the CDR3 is TGTGCCAGCAGTCCTGACAGGGGGAGGTATGGCTACACCTTC.

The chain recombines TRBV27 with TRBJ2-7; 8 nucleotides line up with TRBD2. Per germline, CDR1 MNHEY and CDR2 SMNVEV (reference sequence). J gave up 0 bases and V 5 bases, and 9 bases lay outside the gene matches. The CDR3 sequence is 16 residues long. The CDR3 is CASSTGVAGFSYEQYF. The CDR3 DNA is TGTGCCAGCAGTACGGGGGTAGCGGGGTTCTCCTACGAGCAGTACTTC.

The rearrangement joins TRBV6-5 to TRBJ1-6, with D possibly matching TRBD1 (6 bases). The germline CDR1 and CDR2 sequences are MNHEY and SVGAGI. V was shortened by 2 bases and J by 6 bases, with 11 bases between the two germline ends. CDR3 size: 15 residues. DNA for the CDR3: TGTGCCAGCAGTTACGAGGGCAGGGGTAATTCACCCCTCCACTTT. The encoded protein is CASSYEGRGNSPLHF.

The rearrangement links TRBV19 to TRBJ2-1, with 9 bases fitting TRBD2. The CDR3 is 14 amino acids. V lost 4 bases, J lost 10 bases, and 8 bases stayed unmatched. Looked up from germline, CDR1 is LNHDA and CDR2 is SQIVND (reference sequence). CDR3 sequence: CASSTPGTSREQFF. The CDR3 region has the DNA TGTGCCAGTAGTACTCCCGGGACTAGCAGGGAGCAGTTCTTC. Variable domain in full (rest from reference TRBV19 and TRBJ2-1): DGGITQSPKYLFRKEGQNVTLSCEQNLNHDAMYWYRQDPGQGLRLIYYSQIVNDFQKGDIAEGYSVSREKKESFPLTVTSAQKNPTAFYLCASSTPGTSREQFFGPGTRLTVL.

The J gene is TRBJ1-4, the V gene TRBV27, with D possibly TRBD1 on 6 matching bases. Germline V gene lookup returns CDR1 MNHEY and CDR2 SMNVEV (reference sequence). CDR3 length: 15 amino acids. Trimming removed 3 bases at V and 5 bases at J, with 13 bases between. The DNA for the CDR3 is TGTGCCAGCAGTTTCTCTGGGGGCAAGAATGAAAAACTGTTTTTT. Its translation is CASSFSGGKNEKLFF.